Following are 14 T cell receptor beta chains from one sample sequenced in a study of blood T cell repertoires in COVID-19. Generated by immunoSEQ multiplex PCR, the TCRdb table keeps only in-frame clones and is missing some. Here the sample spans under 150,000 clones, approximately 85% being singletons. The sequenced material came from peripheral blood. These receptor sequences come from a woman aged 60-70 years with COVID-19, enrolled during active disease.

The chain recombines TRBV4-1 with TRBJ2-7; TRBD2 is a possible D gene (8 bases). CDR1 is MGHRA, CDR2 YSYEKL, per germline. This CDR3 region has 18 residues. Deletions cut 1 base from V and 0 bases from J, with 19 bases between. In DNA, the CDR3 is TGCGCCAGCAGCCAAGCCCGGGGGGGGGACAGTGACTCCTACGAGCAGTACTTC. Translating it yields CASSQARGGDSDSYEQYF.

This clone was seen just once. The rearrangement uses TRBV12-5 and TRBJ2-5; the D gene is possibly TRBD1 (6 bases). V lost 1 base to trimming and J lost 5 bases, with 14 bases between them. The CDR3 sequence is 15 residues long. Germline CDR1 LGHNT, CDR2 FRNRAP. The CDR3 DNA reads TGTGCTAGTGGTTTGGGGACAGCCGCTCGGGAGACCCAGTACTTC. Protein sequence: CASGLGTAARETQYF.

The V and J genes are TRBV20-1 and TRBJ2-5; a weak D match, TRBD1 (5 bases). The germline gives CDR1 DFQATT, CDR2 SNEGSKA (reference sequence). V shed 3 bases and J shed 0 bases, with 8 bases lying between them. CDR3 length: 13 residues. The CDR3 is CSASGAYQETQYF. The CDR3 DNA is TGCAGTGCTAGTGGGGCGTACCAAGAGACCCAGTACTTC.

This clone was seen a handful of times. This chain links TRBV30 with TRBJ1-6; D is ambiguous. Trimming took off 2 bases at V and 7 bases at J, with 18 bases between the two ends. CDR3 length: 16 amino acids. Germline V gives CDR1 GTSNPN, CDR2 SVGIG (reference sequence). The CDR3 is CAWSPPGVRGNSPLHF. DNA of the CDR3: TGTGCCTGGAGTCCCCCAGGCGTAAGAGGGAATTCACCCCTCCACTTT.

The rearrangement joins TRBV6-5 to TRBJ1-1; a weak D match, TRBD1 (6 bases). V lost 6 bases and J lost 4, with 12 bases in between. The CDR3 length is 13 residues. Germline CDR1 reads MNHEY; CDR2 reads SVGAGI. The CDR3 DNA is TGTGCCAGCAGCCCCCAGGGGCTCACTGAAGCTTTCTTT. This codes for CASSPQGLTEAFF.

The J gene is TRBJ1-1, the V gene TRBV2; perhaps TRBD1 as D (6 bases). V lost 4 bases and J lost 4, with 19 bases in between. Germline CDR1 SNHLY, CDR2 FYNNEI. The CDR3 is 16 residues long. CDR3 amino acids: CASSGLAGLGGTEAFF. CDR3 DNA: TGTGCCAGCAGTGGCCTGGCAGGTTTAGGGGGCACTGAAGCTTTCTTT.

The chain has TRBV12-5 and TRBJ1-5, with 7 bases lining up with TRBD1. The junction had 10 bases not matched to a gene; V was cut back by 1 base and J by 1 base. The V gene's germline CDR1 is LGHNT and CDR2 FRNRAP. There are 18 residues in the CDR3. The CDR3 DNA reads TGTGCTAGTGGTTTGGGAGATACAGGGGCAAGAAGCAATCAGCCCCAGCATTTT. The encoded protein is CASGLGDTGARSNQPQHF.

This clone was seen a single time. J is TRBJ1-6 and V is TRBV7-8, with unresolved D. V was shortened by 6 bases and J by 0 bases, with 18 bases between the two germline ends. CDR1 is SGHVS and CDR2 is FQNEAQ in the germline V gene. The CDR3 spans 18 residues. The CDR3 bases are TGTGCCAGCAGTAAGAAGAGGGTCGCGAGCTCCTATAATTCACCCCTCCACTTT. It yields the protein CASSKKRVASSYNSPLHF.

As regards this clone: A much larger clonotype is one base distant, so this may be a read error. This same CDR3 is encoded by further DNA sequences in the sample. This rearrangement joins TRBV12-5 to TRBJ2-5; the match to TRBD2 covers 7 bases. The CDR3 extends over 17 amino acids. V lost 11 bases, J lost 2 bases, and 20 bases stayed unmatched. The germline V gene encodes CDR1 LGHNT and CDR2 FRNRAP. CDR3 bases: TGTGCTTGGGGTTGGGGGGGGACCGGAGGGGAACAAGAGACCCAGTACTTC. Amino acid sequence: CAWGWGGTGGEQETQYF.

In nucleotides, the CDR3 is TGCGCCAGCAGCCAAGGGTCAGCGCTCGAGCAGTACTTC. Translating it yields CASSQGSALEQYF. The chain has TRBV4-1 and TRBJ2-7; D is uncertain. The CDR3 runs 13 residues. The germline V gene has CDR1 MGHRA and CDR2 YSYEKL. The V end was cut by 1 base, the J end by 6 bases, with 10 bases between.

The gene calls are TRBV19 and TRBJ1-2; D gene uncertain. Germline-derived CDR1 and CDR2 are LNHDA and SQIVND (reference sequence). This CDR3 has 15 amino acids. V was shortened by 4 bases and J by 3 bases, with 15 bases between the two germline ends. The CDR3 reads CASSRTPGFYYGYTF. CDR3 in DNA: TGTGCCAGTAGTAGAACTCCCGGGTTTTACTATGGCTACACCTTC.

This chain uses TRBV27 with TRBJ1-2; D might be TRBD1 (5 bases). The CDR3 runs to 14 residues. From germline, CDR1 is MNHEY and CDR2 SMNVEV (reference sequence). With 6 bases removed from V and 6 bases from J, the gap between germline ends came to 17 bases. In DNA, the CDR3 is TGTGCCAGCAGAGCTGCAGGGTTAACTGATGGCTACACCTTC. The encoded protein is CASRAAGLTDGYTF.

In this sample, this clone turned up once. The V and J genes are TRBV15 and TRBJ1-5; a weak D match, TRBD1 (6 bases). This CDR3 comprises 15 residues. Germline assignment: CDR1 LNHNV and CDR2 YYDKDF (reference sequence). V lost 5 bases and J 0 bases, leaving 11 bases between the germline ends. The CDR3 nucleotides read TGTGCCACCAGCGGACGGACAGATAGCAATCAGCCCCAGCATTTT. Translating gives CATSGRTDSNQPQHF.

The chain recombines TRBV30 with TRBJ1-3; a possible D gene is TRBD1 (5 bases). The V end lost 3 bases, the J end lost 3 bases, and 9 bases lay between the germline ends. This CDR3 contains 13 residues. Germline V lookup: CDR1 GTSNPN, CDR2 SVGIG (reference sequence). The CDR3 region is CAWSQGFGNTIYF. CDR3 sequence (DNA): TGTGCCTGGAGCCAGGGTTTTGGAAACACCATATATTTT.